These T cell receptor beta chains were read from a single sample in a study of CD8 T cells in Susac syndrome. MiXCR, applied by TCRdb to the immunoSEQ multiplex PCR reads, yields one record per CDR3 protein. This repertoire shows 150,000 to 200,000 distinct CDR3 sequences, about 95% found once; its top ten account for roughly 0.16%. The sequenced material came from CD8+ T cells from PBMCs. Receptors originate from a human donor with multiple sclerosis. The CDR3 runs from the conserved cysteine through the conserved F or W. A D gene is named only where the DNA matches it firmly. Expanded clones get a size class; other rows say once, few or many, or leave the size out.

D | J | length | size | V | DNA | CDR3
TRBD1 | TRBJ1-1 | 12 | NA | TRBV20-1 | TGCAGTGCTCGGACAGGGATCACTGAAGCTTTCTTT | CSARTGITEAFF
NA | TRBJ2-7 | 12 | NA | TRBV10-3 | TGTGCCATCGGCCCGGGAGTGGACGAGCAGTACTTC | CAIGPGVDEQYF
TRBD2 | TRBJ2-1 | 16 | NA | TRBV27 | TGTGCCAGCAGTTTGAGACTAGCGGGAGTTCGGTATGAGCAGTTCTTC | CASSLRLAGVRYEQFF
NA | TRBJ2-1 | 14 | NA | TRBV29-1 | TGCAGCGCCTGTGTTGGGACCGACTACAATGAGCAGTTCTTC | CSACVGTDYNEQFF
NA | TRBJ2-7 | 13 | NA | TRBV6-2/TRBV6-3 | TGTGCCAGCAGTTACGGATTTGACTACGAGCAGTACTTC | CASSYGFDYEQYF
NA | TRBJ2-7 | 11 | few | TRBV2 | TGTGCCAGCAGGAGCTCCTACGAGCAGTACTTC | CASRSSYEQYF
TRBD1 | TRBJ2-7 | 15 | NA | TRBV14 | TGTGCCAGCAGCCAAGGGACAGGGATCTCCTACGAGCAGTACTTC | CASSQGTGISYEQYF
NA | TRBJ1-2 | 15 | NA | TRBV16 | TGTGCCAGCAGCCAATCCCGGGCTAACTGGCGTGGCTACACCTTC | CASSQSRANWRGYTF
TRBD2 | TRBJ2-7 | 13 | NA | TRBV29-1 | TGCAGCGTCCTACTTAGCGGGAGATACGAGCAGTACTTC | CSVLLSGRYEQYF
TRBD2 | TRBJ2-3 | 14 | few | TRBV30 | TGTGCCTGGAGTTATAGCGGGTCCACAGATACGCAGTATTTT | CAWSYSGSTDTQYF
TRBD2 | TRBJ2-1 | 16 | NA | TRBV12-3/TRBV12-4 | TGTGCCAGCAGTCCCCTAGCGGGAGGCCGTAACAATGAGCAGTTCTTC | CASSPLAGGRNNEQFF
NA | TRBJ2-7 | 15 | NA | TRBV2 | TGTGCCAGCAGGGGCCGGGCGATTGCCTCCTACGAGCAGTACTTC | CASRGRAIASYEQYF
NA | TRBJ1-2 | 14 | NA | TRBV5-6 | TGTGCCAGCAGCTCCATCACAGCGGCAGGTGGCTACACCTTC | CASSSITAAGGYTF
NA | TRBJ1-6 | 18 | NA | TRBV9 | TGTGCCAGCAGCGTACCGAGGAAGGGGCTCATGAATAATTCACCCCTCCACTTT | CASSVPRKGLMNNSPLHF
NA | TRBJ2-6 | 15 | NA | TRBV29-1 | TGCAGCGTATGGGACGGAACCTCTGGGGCCAACGTCCTGACTTTC | CSVWDGTSGANVLTF
TRBD1 | TRBJ1-1 | 13 | NA | TRBV20-1 | TGCAGTGCTAGGTCACAGGGGGAAACTGAAGCTTTCTTT | CSARSQGETEAFF
NA | TRBJ2-3 | 13 | NA | TRBV3-1 | TGTGCCAGCAGCCAAGATTTGGAAGATACGCAGTATTTT | CASSQDLEDTQYF
NA | TRBJ1-1 | 12 | once | TRBV7-9 | TGTGCCAGCCAAGACAGGTATGCTGAAGCTTTCTTT | CASQDRYAEAFF
TRBD2 | TRBJ2-5 | 16 | NA | TRBV3-1 | TGTGCCAGCAGCAAGCGGGGACTAGCGGGGGCAGAGACCCAGTACTTC | CASSKRGLAGAETQYF
NA | TRBJ2-1 | 15 | NA | TRBV5-1 | TGCGCCAGCAGCCTCTGGGGGGGGCCGAGGGATGAGCAGTTCTTC | CASSLWGGPRDEQFF
TRBD1 | TRBJ1-1 | 12 | NA | TRBV5-6 | TGTGCCAGCAGGGACAGGGGGACTGAAGCTTTCTTT | CASRDRGTEAFF
TRBD2 | TRBJ2-7 | 16 | NA | TRBV20-1 | TGCAGTGCTAGAGAACCCCTAGCGGGAGGGCGGCACGAGCAGTACTTC | CSAREPLAGGRHEQYF
TRBD1 | TRBJ2-7 | 15 | NA | TRBV9 | TGTGCCAGCAGCTACCGGACAGGGGCCCCCTACGAGCAGTACTTC | CASSYRTGAPYEQYF
TRBD1 | TRBJ2-4 | 15 | once | TRBV28 | TGTGCCAGCAGTTTGCCCGGACAGGGGGCAAACATTCAGTACTTC | CASSLPGQGANIQYF
NA | TRBJ2-1 | 15 | NA | TRBV4-2 | TGTACCAGCAGTCCACCGCGGAGGGAAGGCAATGAGCAGTTCTTC | CTSSPPRREGNEQFF
NA | TRBJ1-2 | 14 | NA | TRBV7-9 | TGTGCCAGCAGCCAAGACGGCGGGAGCTATGGCTACACCTTC | CASSQDGGSYGYTF
TRBD1 | TRBJ2-1 | 19 | NA | TRBV29-1 | TGCAGCGCGGCTCTGGGGGTGACAGGGGATCGACAGGCGTACAATGAGCAGTTCTTC | CSAALGVTGDRQAYNEQFF
TRBD2 | TRBJ2-1 | 17 | NA | TRBV10-3 | TGTGCCATCAGTGAACCCTCGGCTAGCGGAAACTACAATGAGCAGTTCTTC | CAISEPSASGNYNEQFF
NA | TRBJ2-5 | 14 | NA | TRBV6-5 | TGTGCCAGCAGTTACGGTGTGGGTCAAGAGACCCAGTACTTC | CASSYGVGQETQYF
NA | TRBJ2-7 | 16 | NA | TRBV18 | TGTGCCAGCTCACCACCGTTTCTTCCAGGACCCTACGAGCAGTACTTC | CASSPPFLPGPYEQYF
TRBD1 | TRBJ2-7 | 15 | NA | TRBV9 | TGTGCCAGCAGTTACGGGACAGGGGGTAATCACGAGCAGTACTTC | CASSYGTGGNHEQYF
NA | TRBJ2-1 | 11 | NA | TRBV29-1 | TGCAGCGGGACCCAGAACAATGAGCAGTTCTTC | CSGTQNNEQFF
NA | TRBJ1-5 | 13 | NA | TRBV6-2/TRBV6-3 | TGTGCCAGCAGTTCAATTCGCTGGGAGTCCCAGCATTTT | CASSSIRWESQHF
TRBD1 | TRBJ2-7 | 15 | NA | TRBV15 | TGTGCCACCAGCAGGCCGGGACAGGGAAACTACGAGCAGTACTTC | CATSRPGQGNYEQYF
TRBD1 | TRBJ2-5 | 15 | NA | TRBV9 | TGTGCCAGCAGCGTTGATAGGGGGCTGAAAGAGACCCAGTACTTC | CASSVDRGLKETQYF
NA | TRBJ2-1 | 14 | NA | TRBV20-1 | TGCAGTGCTAGGCCCCTTGAGGTATACAATGAGCAGTTCTTC | CSARPLEVYNEQFF
NA | TRBJ2-7 | 13 | NA | TRBV27 | TGTGCCAGCAGTTTATTCGGCGGCTACGAGCAGTACTTC | CASSLFGGYEQYF
TRBD1 | TRBJ1-2 | 14 | NA | TRBV14 | TGTGCCAGCAGCCCCGGGACAGGGGCCTATGGCTACACCTTC | CASSPGTGAYGYTF
NA | TRBJ2-7 | 17 | NA | TRBV6-2/TRBV6-3 | TGTGCCAGCAGTTATTTGAGGAAGAATGCAGCAACCTACGAGCAGTACTTC | CASSYLRKNAATYEQYF
TRBD2 | TRBJ2-3 | 16 | NA | TRBV3-1 | TGTGCCAGCAGCCCCCGGACTAGCGGGGTCACAGATACGCAGTATTTT | CASSPRTSGVTDTQYF
TRBD2 | TRBJ2-5 | 18 | NA | TRBV11-2 | TGTGCCAGCAGCTCCACGTTGACTAGCGGGGGCGACCAAGAGACCCAGTACTTC | CASSSTLTSGGDQETQYF
NA | TRBJ2-7 | 15 | NA | TRBV19 | TGTGCCAGTAGTATATACCTTGGGGGGCCCTACGAGCAGTACTTC | CASSIYLGGPYEQYF
TRBD1 | TRBJ2-7 | 15 | NA | TRBV20-1 | TGCAGTGCTGTCACTCCCGGGACAGGGGGATGGGAGCAGTACTTC | CSAVTPGTGGWEQYF
NA | TRBJ1-1 | 12 | NA | TRBV5-6 | TGTGCCAGCAGCATCCGGGCTAATGAAGCTTTCTTT | CASSIRANEAFF
NA | TRBJ2-7 | 12 | few | TRBV12-3/TRBV12-4 | TGTGCCAGCAGTCTCCTTAGCTACGAGCAGTACTTC | CASSLLSYEQYF
NA | TRBJ2-7 | 13 | NA | TRBV15 | TGTGCCACCAGCATCCGCCTTTTAGACGAGCAGTACTTC | CATSIRLLDEQYF
NA | TRBJ2-6 | 17 | NA | TRBV5-6 | TGTGCCAGCAGCCAGGGACTTTACTACTCTGGGGCCAACGTCCTGACTTTC | CASSQGLYYSGANVLTF
NA | TRBJ1-1 | 14 | NA | TRBV4-2 | TGTGCCAGCAGCCAAGAGGGAGACTCATCTGAAGCTTTCTTT | CASSQEGDSSEAFF
NA | TRBJ2-3 | 13 | NA | TRBV15 | TGTGCCACCAGCAGAGTAGTATCAGATACGCAGTATTTT | CATSRVVSDTQYF
NA | TRBJ1-2 | 12 | NA | TRBV27 | TGTGCCAGCAGTTCAACAGGTGTGAGCTACACCTTC | CASSSTGVSYTF
NA | TRBJ2-7 | 11 | NA | TRBV29-1 | TGCAGCGTTGATGGGGGCGACGAGCAGTACTTC | CSVDGGDEQYF